This TCR beta chain comes out of a study of blood T cell repertoires in COVID-19. The table lists this clone with a few counts. Clones were read by immunoSEQ multiplex PCR, and TCRdb kept only the in-frame ones, dropping some. Of over 130,000 clones listed, over 75% are singletons. The TCR comes from a woman in her fifties or sixties who had recovered from COVID-19. The sample comprised PBMCs or T cells enriched from blood (not recorded which).

CDR3 sequence: CASSQGQGAVDEQFF. The DNA of the CDR3 is TGTGCCAGCAGCCAAGGACAGGGGGCGGTCGATGAGCAGTTCTTC. The chain joins TRBV4-2 to TRBJ2-1; 10 positions agree with TRBD1. The CDR3 extends over 15 amino acids. The germline V gene encodes CDR1 LGHNA and CDR2 YNFKEQ. V shed 1 base and J 8 bases; nucleotides not matched to a gene: 5.